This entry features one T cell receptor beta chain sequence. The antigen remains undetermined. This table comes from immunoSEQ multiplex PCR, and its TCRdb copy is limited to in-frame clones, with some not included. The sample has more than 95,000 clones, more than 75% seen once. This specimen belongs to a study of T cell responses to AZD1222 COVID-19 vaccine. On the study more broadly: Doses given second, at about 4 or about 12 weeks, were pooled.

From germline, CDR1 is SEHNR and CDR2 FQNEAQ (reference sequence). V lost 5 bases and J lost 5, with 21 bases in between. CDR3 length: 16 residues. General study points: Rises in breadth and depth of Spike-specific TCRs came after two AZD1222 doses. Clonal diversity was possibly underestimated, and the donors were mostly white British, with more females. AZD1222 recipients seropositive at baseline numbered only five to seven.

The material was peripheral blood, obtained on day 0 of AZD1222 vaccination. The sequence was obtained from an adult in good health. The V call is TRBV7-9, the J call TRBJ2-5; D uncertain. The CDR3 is CASSVPRNHPEETQYF. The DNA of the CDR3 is TGTGCCAGCAGCGTGCCCCGGAATCACCCGGAGGAGACCCAGTACTTC.